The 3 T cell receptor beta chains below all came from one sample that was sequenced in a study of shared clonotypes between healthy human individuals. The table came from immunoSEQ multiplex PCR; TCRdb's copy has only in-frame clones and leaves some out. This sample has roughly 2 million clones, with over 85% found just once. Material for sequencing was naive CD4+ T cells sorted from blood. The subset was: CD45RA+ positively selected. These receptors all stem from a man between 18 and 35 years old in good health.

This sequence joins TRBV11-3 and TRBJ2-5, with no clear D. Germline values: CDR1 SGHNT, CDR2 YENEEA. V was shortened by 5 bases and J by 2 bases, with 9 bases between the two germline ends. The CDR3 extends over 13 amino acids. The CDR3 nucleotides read TGTGCCAGCAGCCCAGGAAATCAAGAGACCCAGTACTTC. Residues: CASSPGNQETQYF.

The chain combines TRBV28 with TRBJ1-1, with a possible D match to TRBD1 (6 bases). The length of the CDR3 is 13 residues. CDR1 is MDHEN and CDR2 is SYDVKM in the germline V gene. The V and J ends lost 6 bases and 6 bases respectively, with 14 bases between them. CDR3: CASRSSGGAEAFF. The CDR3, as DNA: TGTGCCAGCAGATCTTCGGGGGGCGCTGAAGCTTTCTTT.

The CDR3 protein is CASSYISGGLTYNEQFF. The CDR3 DNA sequence: TGCGCCAGCAGCTACATTTCCGGGGGGCTCACCTACAATGAGCAGTTCTTC. The genes are TRBV5-1 and TRBJ2-1; D possibly corresponds to TRBD2 (7 bases). CDR3 size: 17 residues. Trimming removed 3 bases at V and 2 bases at J, with 18 bases between. CDR1 SGHRS and CDR2 YFSETQ come from the germline V gene.